The clone carrying this T cell receptor beta chain was observed a single time. These data belong to a study of T cell responses to AZD1222 COVID-19 vaccine. The data were produced by immunoSEQ multiplex PCR, yet TCRdb's version contains in-frame clones alone and is incomplete. The sample lists around 150,000 clones, about 93% occurring once. CDR1 is LGHNA and CDR2 is YNFKEQ in the germline V gene. Trimming pared 1 base from V and 2 bases from J, leaving 11 bases between. There are 15 residues in the CDR3. The receptor was isolated from an adult who received the AZD1222 COVID-19 vaccine. The source material was peripheral blood, sampled 28 days after the second AZD1222 dose. J is TRBJ1-1 and V is TRBV4-2; D is ambiguous. CDR3 amino acids: CASSQGVDPNTEAFF. The CDR3 DNA sequence: TGTGCCAGCAGCCAAGGAGTTGATCCAAACACTGAAGCTTTCTTT.